Given below is one T cell receptor (beta chain) in context. Its antigen is unknown. The data were taken from a study of T cells in Graves' hyperthyroidism and ophthalmopathy. Findings and limits, study-wide: Blood also showed most of the thyroid clonotypes that were expanded above 0.001.

RNA transcripts provided the source from which TCR beta CDR3 regions were amplified. During a first-round RT-PCR of the TCR CDR3, the HTBI primer set was used. TCRdb redid the calling of the multiplex PCR reads with MiXCR, one entry per CDR3 protein. This table has some 560,000 distinct CDR3 sequences, around 13% appearing once. This CDR3 has 17 amino acids. Looked up from germline, CDR1 is KGHSH and CDR2 is LQKENI. V lost 6 bases and J lost 0; bases outside the gene matches: 10. Source material: blood. The chain has TRBV18 and TRBJ2-2, with 7 nucleotides matching TRBD2. The receptor comes from a middle-aged woman with Graves' hyperthyroidism. CDR3: CASSHRDLAANTGELFF. DNA of the CDR3: TGTGCCAGCTCCCACCGGGACCTAGCGGCGAACACCGGGGAGCTGTTTTTT.